One sample yielded the 6 T cell receptor beta chains listed below, sequenced in a study of T cells after yellow fever vaccination (dated by TCRdb to the late 2010s). Receptors were amplified or captured by 5' RACE. TCRdb shows the sequencer as Illumina HiSeq 2500. TCRdb itself trimmed the public reads at Q25 with fastp, ran MiXCR and retained productive beta chains. A single entry per CDR3 protein holds the most common genes and DNA from its merged rows. The sample table records under 550,000 distinct CDR3 sequences; 21% of these occur just once. About 17% of the sample is taken by the ten largest. The intended sense of this specimen's treatment or condition label: live attenuated yellow fever vaccine strain. Source: PBMCs, taken roughly 23 days after the first yellow fever vaccination. These receptor sequences come from a man between 18 and 35 years old who received the YFV17D yellow fever vaccine.

This chain uses TRBV9 with TRBJ2-3; D gene uncertain. Germline CDR1 reads SGDLS; CDR2 reads YYNGEE. CDR3 size: 14 residues. With 6 bases removed from V and 2 bases from J, the gap between germline ends came to 13 bases. The CDR3 here is CASTPVKSTDTQYF. The CDR3 DNA reads TGTGCCAGCACCCCCGTGAAGTCCACAGATACGCAGTATTTT.

This clonotype has at least ten counts. V and J are TRBV20-1 and TRBJ2-1, with a weak D call TRBD2 (5 bases). Between the trimmed V and J ends, which lost 5 bases and 5 bases, there was a span of 13 bases. The CDR3 extends over 13 amino acids. From germline, CDR1 is DFQATT and CDR2 SNEGSKA (reference sequence). As DNA, the CDR3 is TGCAGTGCTTTAGAGGGTCGTAACAATGAGCAGTTCTTC. Amino acids: CSALEGRNNEQFF.

The chain couples TRBV7-9 to TRBJ2-1; D gene uncertain. Germline CDR1 reads SEHNR; CDR2 reads FQNEAQ (reference sequence). CDR3 length equals 12 residues. The V end was cut by 2 bases, the J end by 7 bases, with 6 bases between. CDR3 amino acids: CASSLTINEQFF. For the CDR3, the DNA is TGTGCCAGCAGCTTAACGATTAATGAGCAGTTCTTC.

Only a few counts were recorded for this clonotype. This chain uses TRBV4-1 with TRBJ2-3; D might be TRBD1 (5 bases). The V and J ends lost 0 bases and 0 bases respectively, with 16 bases between them. CDR3 length equals 18 residues. Germline CDR1 MGHRA, CDR2 YSYEKL. The CDR3 DNA is TGCGCCAGCAGCCAAGATCATCCGTCTGGACACAGCACAGATACGCAGTATTTT. Translated, it gives CASSQDHPSGHSTDTQYF.

This clonotype was observed a few times. This chain links TRBV5-1 with TRBJ1-1; D may be TRBD1 (5 bases). This CDR3 is 15 amino acids long. Trimming removed 0 bases at V and 2 bases at J, with 11 bases between. The germline CDR1 and CDR2 sequences are SGHRS and YFSETQ. The CDR3 DNA reads as TGCGCCAGCAGCTTGGGGTGGGGGGAAAACACTGAAGCTTTCTTT. Its protein is CASSLGWGENTEAFF.

The chain has TRBV4-1 and TRBJ2-7; D not resolved. CDR1 and CDR2 (germline): MGHRA, YSYEKL. This CDR3 is 14 amino acids long. With 2 bases removed from V and 2 bases from J, the gap between germline ends came to 10 bases. CDR3 coding DNA: TGCGCCAGCAGCCAAATGCCAGAAGCCTACGAGCAGTACGTC. This gives the protein CASSQMPEAYEQYV.